This entry features one T cell receptor beta chain sequence. This record comes from a study of blood T cell repertoires in COVID-19. Study overall: Sample material is recorded as cDNA or gDNA derived from T cells, B-cell-depleted T cells, or PBMCs.

Per the authors' pipeline: Reference gene primer amplification in the assay estimated nucleated cell counts. TCRdb keeps only in-frame clones here, not all; method: immunoSEQ multiplex PCR. V, J and clone size derive from that table, while D and trimming were established from the DNA sequence. The table includes 75,000 to 90,000 clones, roughly 80% detected once. CDR3 length: 14 amino acids. Deletions cut 1 base from V and 6 bases from J, with 13 bases between. The germline V gene encodes CDR1 LGHNA and CDR2 YNFKEQ. The genes are TRBV4-2 and TRBJ2-7, with D perhaps matching TRBD2 (5 bases). This clonotype originated in a man in his sixties with COVID-19, enrolled during active disease. Material: peripheral blood. This chain's CDR3 is CASSQGGIVGEQYF. DNA of the CDR3: TGTGCCAGCAGCCAAGGAGGGATAGTTGGCGAGCAGTACTTC.